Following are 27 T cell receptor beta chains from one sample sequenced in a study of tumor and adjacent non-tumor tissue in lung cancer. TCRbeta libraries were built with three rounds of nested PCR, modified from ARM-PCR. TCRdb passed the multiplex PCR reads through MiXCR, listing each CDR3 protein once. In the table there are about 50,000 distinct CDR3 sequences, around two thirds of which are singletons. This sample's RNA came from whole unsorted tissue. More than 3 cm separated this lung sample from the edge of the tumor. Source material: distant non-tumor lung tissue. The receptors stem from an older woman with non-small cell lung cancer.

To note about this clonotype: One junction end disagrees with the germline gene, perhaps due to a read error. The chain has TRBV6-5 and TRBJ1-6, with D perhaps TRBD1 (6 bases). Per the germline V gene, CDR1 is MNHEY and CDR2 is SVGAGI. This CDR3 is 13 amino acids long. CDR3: CANSYRRDMGFIF. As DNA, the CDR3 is TGTGCCAACAGTTACCGTCGGGACATGGGCTTTATATTT.

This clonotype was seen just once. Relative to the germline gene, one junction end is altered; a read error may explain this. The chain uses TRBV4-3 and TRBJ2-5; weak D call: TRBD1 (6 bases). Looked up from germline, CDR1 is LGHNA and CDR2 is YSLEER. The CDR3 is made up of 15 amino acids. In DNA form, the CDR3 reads TGCGCCAGCATCCAAGACACCGGACAGCGAGAGACCCAGTACTTC. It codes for CASIQDTGQRETQYF.

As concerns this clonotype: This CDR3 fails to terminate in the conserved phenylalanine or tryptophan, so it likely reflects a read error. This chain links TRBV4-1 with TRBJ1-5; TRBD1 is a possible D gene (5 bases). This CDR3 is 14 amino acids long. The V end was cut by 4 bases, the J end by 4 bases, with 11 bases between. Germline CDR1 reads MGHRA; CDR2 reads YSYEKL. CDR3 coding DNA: TGCGCCAGCAGCCGTTCGGGGGGGAATCAGCCCCAGCATCTT. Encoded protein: CASSRSGGNQPQHL.

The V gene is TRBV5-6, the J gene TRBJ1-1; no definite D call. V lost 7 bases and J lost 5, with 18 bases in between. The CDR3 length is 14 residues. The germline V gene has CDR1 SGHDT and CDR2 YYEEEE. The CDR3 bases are TGTGCCAGCTGCACACAGATTTGGAGTACTGAAGCTTTCTTT. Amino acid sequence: CASCTQIWSTEAFF. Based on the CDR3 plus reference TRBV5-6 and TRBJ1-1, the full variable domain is DAGVTQSPTHLIKTRGQQVTLRCSPKSGHDTVSWYQQALGQGPQFIFQYYEEEERQRGNFPDRFSGHQFPNYSSELNVNALLLGDSALYLCASCTQIWSTEAFFGQGTRLTVV.

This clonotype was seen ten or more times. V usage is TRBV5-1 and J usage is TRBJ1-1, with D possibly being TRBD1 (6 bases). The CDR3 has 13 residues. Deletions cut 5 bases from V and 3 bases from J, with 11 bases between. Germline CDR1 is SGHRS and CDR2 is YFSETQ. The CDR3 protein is CASRINRDTEAFF. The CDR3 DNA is TGCGCCAGCAGGATCAACAGGGACACTGAAGCTTTCTTT.

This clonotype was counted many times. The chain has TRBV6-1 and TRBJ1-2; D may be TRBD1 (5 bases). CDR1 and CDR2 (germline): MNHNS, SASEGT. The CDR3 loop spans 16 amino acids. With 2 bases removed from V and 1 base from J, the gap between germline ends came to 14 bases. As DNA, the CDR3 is TGTGCCAGCAGTGAAAGATACAGGACAATTAACTATGGCTACACCTTC. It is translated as CASSERYRTINYGYTF.

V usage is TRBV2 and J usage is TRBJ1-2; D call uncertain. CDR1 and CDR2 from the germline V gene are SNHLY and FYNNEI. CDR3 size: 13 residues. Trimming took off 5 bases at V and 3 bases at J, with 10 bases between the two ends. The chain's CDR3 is CASSQDTHYGYTF. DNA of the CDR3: TGTGCCAGCAGTCAAGACACCCACTATGGCTACACCTTC.

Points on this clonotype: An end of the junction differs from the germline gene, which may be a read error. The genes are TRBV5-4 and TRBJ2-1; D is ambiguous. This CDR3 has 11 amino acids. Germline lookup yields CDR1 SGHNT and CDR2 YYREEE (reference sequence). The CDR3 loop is CASSPRFEQSF. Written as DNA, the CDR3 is TGTGCCAGCAGCCCCCGTTTTGAGCAGTCCTTC.

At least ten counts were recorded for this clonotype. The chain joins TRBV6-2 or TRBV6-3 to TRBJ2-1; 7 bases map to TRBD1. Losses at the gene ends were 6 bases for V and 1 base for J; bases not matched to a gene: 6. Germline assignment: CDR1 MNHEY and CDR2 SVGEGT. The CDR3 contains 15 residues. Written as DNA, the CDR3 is TGTGCCAGCAGCAAACGGGACAGTTCCTACAATGAGCAGTTCTTC. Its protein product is CASSKRDSSYNEQFF.

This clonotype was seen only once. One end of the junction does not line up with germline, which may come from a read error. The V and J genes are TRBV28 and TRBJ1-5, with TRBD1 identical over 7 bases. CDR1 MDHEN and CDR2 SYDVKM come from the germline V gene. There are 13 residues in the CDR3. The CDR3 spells CVSNSDRDQPQHF. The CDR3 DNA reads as TGTGTCAGCAATAGCGACAGGGATCAGCCCCAGCATTTT.

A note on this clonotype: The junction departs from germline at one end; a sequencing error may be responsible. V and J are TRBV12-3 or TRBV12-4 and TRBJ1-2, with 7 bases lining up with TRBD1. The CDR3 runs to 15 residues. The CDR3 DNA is TGTGCCAGCAGTTCCGGGACAGTTGGGGACTATGGGTTCACATTC. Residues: CASSSGTVGDYGFTF.

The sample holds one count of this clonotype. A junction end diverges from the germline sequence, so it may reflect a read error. CDR3 bases: TGTGCCAGCAGATACGAGGGAGAGATCCAGTACTTC. It is translated as CASRYEGEIQYF. The chain combines TRBV6-2 or TRBV6-3 with TRBJ2-5; TRBD2 is a possible D gene (5 bases). CDR3 size: 12 residues. Per germline, CDR1 MNHEY and CDR2 SVGEGT.

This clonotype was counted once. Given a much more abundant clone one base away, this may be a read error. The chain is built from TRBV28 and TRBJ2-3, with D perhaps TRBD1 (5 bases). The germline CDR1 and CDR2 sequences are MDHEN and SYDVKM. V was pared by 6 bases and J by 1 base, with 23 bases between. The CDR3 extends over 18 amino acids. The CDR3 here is CASRMGRRRGHGTDTQYF. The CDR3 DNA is TGTGCCAGCAGAATGGGAAGGAGAAGGGGTCACGGCACAGATACGCAGTATTTT.

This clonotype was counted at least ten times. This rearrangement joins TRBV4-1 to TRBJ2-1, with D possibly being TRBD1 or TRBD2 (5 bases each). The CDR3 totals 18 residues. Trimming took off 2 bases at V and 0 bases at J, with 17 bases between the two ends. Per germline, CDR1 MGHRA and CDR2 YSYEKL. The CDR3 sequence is CASSQRAVGRSSYNEQFF. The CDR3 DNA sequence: TGCGCCAGCAGCCAAAGGGCTGTGGGACGAAGCTCCTACAATGAGCAGTTCTTC.

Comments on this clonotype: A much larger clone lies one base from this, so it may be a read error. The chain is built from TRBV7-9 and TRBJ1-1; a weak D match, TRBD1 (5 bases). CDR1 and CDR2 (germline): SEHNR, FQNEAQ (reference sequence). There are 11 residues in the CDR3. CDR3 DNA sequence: TGTGCCAGCAGCTCCACAGGCGAAGTTTTCTTT. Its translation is CASSSTGEVFF.

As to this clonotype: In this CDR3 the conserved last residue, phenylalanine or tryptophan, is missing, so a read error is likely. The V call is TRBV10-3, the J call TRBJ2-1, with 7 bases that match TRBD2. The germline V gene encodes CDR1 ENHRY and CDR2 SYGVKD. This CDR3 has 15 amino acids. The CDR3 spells CAISETSDLRNEQFY. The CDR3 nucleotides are TGTGCGATCAGTGAAACTAGCGACTTGCGGAATGAGCAGTTCTAC.

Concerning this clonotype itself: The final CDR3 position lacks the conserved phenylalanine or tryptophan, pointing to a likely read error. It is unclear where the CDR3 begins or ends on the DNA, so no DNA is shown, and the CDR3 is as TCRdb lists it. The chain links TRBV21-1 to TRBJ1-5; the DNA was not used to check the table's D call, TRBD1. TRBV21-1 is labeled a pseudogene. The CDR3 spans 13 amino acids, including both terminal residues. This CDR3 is CASSLGGDQPQHS.

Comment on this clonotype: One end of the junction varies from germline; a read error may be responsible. CDR3 nucleotides: TGTGCCATCAGTAAAACCGGGACTGACTCCTTGGGGGAGCTATTATTT. Its protein is CAISKTGTDSLGELLF. The chain couples TRBV10-3 to TRBJ2-2; possible D gene TRBD2, 6 bases. The CDR3 runs to 16 residues. Germline CDR1 ENHRY, CDR2 SYGVKD.

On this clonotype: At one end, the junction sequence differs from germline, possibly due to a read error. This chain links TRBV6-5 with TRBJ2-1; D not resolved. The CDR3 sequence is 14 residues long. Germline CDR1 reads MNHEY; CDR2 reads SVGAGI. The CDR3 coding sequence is TGTGCCAGCAGTTTCGAAAACTCCTACAATGGGCAGTTCTTC. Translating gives CASSFENSYNGQFF.

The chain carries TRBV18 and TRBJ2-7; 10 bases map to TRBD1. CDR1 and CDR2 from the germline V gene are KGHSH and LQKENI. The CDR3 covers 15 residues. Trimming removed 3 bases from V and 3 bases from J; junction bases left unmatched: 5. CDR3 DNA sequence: TGTGCCAGCTCACCCCCGGGACAGGGGATCTACGAGCAGTACTTC. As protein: CASSPPGQGIYEQYF.

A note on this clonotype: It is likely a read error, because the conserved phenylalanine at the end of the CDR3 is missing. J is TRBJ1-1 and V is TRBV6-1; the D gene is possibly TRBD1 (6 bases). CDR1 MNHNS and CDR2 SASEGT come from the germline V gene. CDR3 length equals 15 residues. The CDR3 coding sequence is TGTGTCAGCAGTGAGTCGGAAAAAGGGGGCACTGAAGCTTTCTAT. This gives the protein CVSSESEKGGTEAFY.

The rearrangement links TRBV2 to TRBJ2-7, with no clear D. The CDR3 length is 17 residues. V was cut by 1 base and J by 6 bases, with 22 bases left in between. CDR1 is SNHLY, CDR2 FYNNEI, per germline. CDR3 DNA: TGTGCCAGCAGTGAAGATCAGGATAGGCCTTTATGTGGCGAGCAGTACTTC. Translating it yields CASSEDQDRPLCGEQYF.

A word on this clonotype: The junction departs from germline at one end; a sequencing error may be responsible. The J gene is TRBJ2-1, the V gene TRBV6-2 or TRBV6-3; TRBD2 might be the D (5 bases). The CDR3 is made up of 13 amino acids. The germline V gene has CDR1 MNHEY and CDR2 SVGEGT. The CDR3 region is CASNYSSGNGQFF. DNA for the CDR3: TGTGCCAGCAATTACTCATCGGGGAATGGGCAGTTCTTC.

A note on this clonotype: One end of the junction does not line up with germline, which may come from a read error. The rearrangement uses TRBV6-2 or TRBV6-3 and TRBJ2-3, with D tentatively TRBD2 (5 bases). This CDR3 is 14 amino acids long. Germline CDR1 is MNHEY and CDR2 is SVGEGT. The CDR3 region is CASNYGASIDRQYF. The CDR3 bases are TGTGCCAGCAATTACGGAGCTAGCATAGATAGGCAGTATTTT.

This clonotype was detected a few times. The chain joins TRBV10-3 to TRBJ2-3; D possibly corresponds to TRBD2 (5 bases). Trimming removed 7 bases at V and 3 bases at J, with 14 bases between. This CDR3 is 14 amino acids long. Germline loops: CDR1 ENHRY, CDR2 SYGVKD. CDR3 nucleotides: TGTGCCATCACCCGGACTGGCCTAACAGATACGCAGTATTTT. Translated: CAITRTGLTDTQYF.

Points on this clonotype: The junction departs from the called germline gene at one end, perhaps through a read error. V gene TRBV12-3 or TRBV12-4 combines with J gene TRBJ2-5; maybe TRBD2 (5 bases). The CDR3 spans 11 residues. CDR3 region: CASTHGEIQYF. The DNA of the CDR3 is TGTGCCAGCACCCATGGGGAGATCCAGTACTTC.

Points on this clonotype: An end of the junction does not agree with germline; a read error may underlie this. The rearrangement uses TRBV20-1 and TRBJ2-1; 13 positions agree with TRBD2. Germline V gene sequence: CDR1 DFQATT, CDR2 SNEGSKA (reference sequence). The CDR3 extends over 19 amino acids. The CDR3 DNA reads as TGCAGTGCTACCCCCCTGGGACTAGCGGGATTGGTCTCCTGCAATGAGCAGATCTTC. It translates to CSATPLGLAGLVSCNEQIF.